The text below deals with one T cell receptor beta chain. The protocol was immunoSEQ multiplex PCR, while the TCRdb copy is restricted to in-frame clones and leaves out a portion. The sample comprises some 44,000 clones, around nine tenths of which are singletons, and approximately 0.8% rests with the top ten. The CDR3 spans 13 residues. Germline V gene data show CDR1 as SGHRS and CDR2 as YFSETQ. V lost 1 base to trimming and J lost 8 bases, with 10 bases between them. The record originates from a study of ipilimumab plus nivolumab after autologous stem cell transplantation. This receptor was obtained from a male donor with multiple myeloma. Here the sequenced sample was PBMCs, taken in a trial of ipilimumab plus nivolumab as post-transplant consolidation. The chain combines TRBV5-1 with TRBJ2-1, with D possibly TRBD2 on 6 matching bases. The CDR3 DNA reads TGCGCCAGCAGCTTGTCGGAGGGCCATGAGCAGTTCTTC. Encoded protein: CASSLSEGHEQFF.